This TCR beta chain was retrieved from a study of blood T cell repertoires in COVID-19. Across the whole study: The study drew acute and convalescent COVID-19 samples from the United States, Italy and Spain. Nucleic acid was either cDNA or gDNA, and it came from T cells, B-cell-depleted T cells, or PBMCs.

In the source study's methods: Estimation of nucleated cell counts relied on the amplification of reference gene primers. The repertoire was sequenced with immunoSEQ multiplex PCR; TCRdb's copy has only in-frame clones and lacks some. The V and J calls and clone size were taken over from that table, and D and trimming were inferred from the DNA. The sample carries about 110,000 clones, approximately 68% recorded once. This clone was detected a few times. This sequence originates from an older woman with acute or convalescent COVID-19. Material: peripheral blood.

The CDR3 region has the DNA TGTGCCAGCAGCTTAGCGGGACAGGACTCCTACGAGCAGTACTTC. Translation gives CASSLAGQDSYEQYF. The chain links TRBV11-3 to TRBJ2-7, with TRBD1 matching 8 bases. The CDR3 extends over 15 amino acids. Germline trimming cut 1 base from V and 0 bases from J; bases unmatched to any gene: 2. The germline V gene has CDR1 SGHNT and CDR2 YENEEA.